This T cell receptor (beta chain) was captured in a study of spatial heterogeneity in lung cancer. The study, taken as a whole, reports: Ubiquitous expanded tumor TCRs were observed in blood more at resection than follow-up.

Germline lookup yields CDR1 MDHEN and CDR2 SYDVKM. The CDR3 is 14 amino acids. Unmatched junction bases numbered 7, after V lost 5 bases and J lost 5 bases. This clonotype appeared many times. Its antigen is not identified. MiXCR, applied by TCRdb to the 5' RACE reads, yields one record per CDR3 protein. The repertoire holds some 20,000 distinct CDR3 sequences, with about 3% as singletons. The time point denotes: sample taken at primary tumor resection. The donors were approximately 65 patients with non-small cell lung cancer that was early-stage and untreated. The authors sequenced whole RNA from tumor, nontumor lung or frozen PBMC without sorting.

Sample: PBMCs, taken at surgery. The chain employs TRBV28 and TRBJ2-7, with 9 bases fitting TRBD1. The receptor comes from a female donor with early-stage non-small cell lung cancer. The CDR3 loop is CASSPGQGSHEQYF. CDR3 nucleotides: TGTGCCAGCAGTCCGGGACAGGGTTCCCACGAGCAGTACTTC.